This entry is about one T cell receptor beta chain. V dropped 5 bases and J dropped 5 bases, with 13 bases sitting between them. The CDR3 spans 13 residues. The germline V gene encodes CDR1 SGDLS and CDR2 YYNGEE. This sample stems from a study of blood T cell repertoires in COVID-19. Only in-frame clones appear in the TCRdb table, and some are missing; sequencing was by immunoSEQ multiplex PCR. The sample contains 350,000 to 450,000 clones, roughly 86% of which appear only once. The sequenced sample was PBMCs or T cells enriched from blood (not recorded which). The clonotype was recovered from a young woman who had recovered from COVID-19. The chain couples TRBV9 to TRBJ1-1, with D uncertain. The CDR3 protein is CASSQRGDTEAFF. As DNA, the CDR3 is TGTGCCAGCAGTCAGAGAGGAGATACTGAAGCTTTCTTT.